The 4 T cell receptor beta chains presented below share a single source sample, sequenced in a study of blood T cell repertoires in COVID-19. The table came from immunoSEQ multiplex PCR; TCRdb's copy has only in-frame clones and leaves some out. This table has more than 450,000 clones, about 90% appearing once. Specimen: PBMCs or T cells enriched from blood (not recorded which). All receptors derive from a woman younger than 35 who had recovered from COVID-19.

The chain couples TRBV2 to TRBJ1-2, with a weak D call TRBD1 (5 bases). The CDR3 consists of 14 residues. Germline V gives CDR1 SNHLY, CDR2 FYNNEI. V lost 7 bases and J lost 8, with 20 bases in between. Here the CDR3 reads CASKGLAGRGGYTF. The CDR3, as DNA: TGTGCCAGCAAAGGGTTAGCAGGGAGGGGCGGCTACACCTTC.

This chain links TRBV28 with TRBJ1-4; TRBD1 agrees at 8 bases. Germline assignment: CDR1 MDHEN and CDR2 SYDVKM. Trimming removed 4 bases from V and 3 bases from J; junction bases left unmatched: 4. The CDR3 totals 15 residues. This chain's CDR3 is CASSSTGGANEKLFF. The CDR3 DNA reads as TGTGCCAGCAGTTCAACAGGGGGGGCTAATGAAAAACTGTTTTTT.

This chain links TRBV27 with TRBJ1-1; a weak D match, TRBD1 (6 bases). Trimming took 4 bases from V and 4 from J, leaving 13 bases between them. Germline loops: CDR1 MNHEY, CDR2 SMNVEV (reference sequence). The CDR3 covers 14 residues. CDR3 protein: CASSSDRWTTEAFF. The CDR3, as DNA: TGTGCCAGCAGTTCGGACAGATGGACCACTGAAGCTTTCTTT.

This chain connects TRBV5-1 to TRBJ1-3; possibly TRBD1 for D (6 bases). The germline V gene has CDR1 SGHRS and CDR2 YFSETQ. V lost 4 bases and J lost 0, with 14 bases in between. This CDR3 is 16 amino acids long. In nucleotides, the CDR3 is TGCGCCAGCAGCCTCTCGACAGGCTCCTCTGGAAACACCATATATTTT. This gives the protein CASSLSTGSSGNTIYF.